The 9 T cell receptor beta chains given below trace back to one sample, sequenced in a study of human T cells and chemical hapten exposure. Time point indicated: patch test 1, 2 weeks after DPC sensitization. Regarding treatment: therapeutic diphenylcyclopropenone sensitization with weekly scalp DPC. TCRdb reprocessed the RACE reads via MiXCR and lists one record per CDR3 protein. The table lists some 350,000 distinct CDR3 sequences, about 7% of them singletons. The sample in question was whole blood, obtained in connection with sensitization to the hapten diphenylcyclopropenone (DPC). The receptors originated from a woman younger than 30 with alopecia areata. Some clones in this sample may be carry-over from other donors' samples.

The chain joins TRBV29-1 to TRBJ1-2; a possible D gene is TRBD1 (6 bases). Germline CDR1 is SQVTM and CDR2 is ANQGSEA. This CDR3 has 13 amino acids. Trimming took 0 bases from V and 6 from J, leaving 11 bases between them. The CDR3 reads CSVEDRGFHGYTF. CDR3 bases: TGCAGCGTTGAAGACAGGGGTTTTCATGGCTACACCTTC. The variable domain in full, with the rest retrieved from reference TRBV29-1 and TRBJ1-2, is SAVISQKPSRDICQRGTSLTIQCQVDSQVTMMFWYRQQPGQSLTLIATANQGSEATYESGFVIDKFPISRPNLTFSTLTVSNMSPEDSSIYLCSVEDRGFHGYTFGSGTRLTVV.

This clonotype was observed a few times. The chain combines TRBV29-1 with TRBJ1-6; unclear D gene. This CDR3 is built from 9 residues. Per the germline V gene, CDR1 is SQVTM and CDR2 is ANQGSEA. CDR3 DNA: TGCAGTACCTTCTCACCCCTCCACTTT. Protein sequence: CSTFSPLHF.

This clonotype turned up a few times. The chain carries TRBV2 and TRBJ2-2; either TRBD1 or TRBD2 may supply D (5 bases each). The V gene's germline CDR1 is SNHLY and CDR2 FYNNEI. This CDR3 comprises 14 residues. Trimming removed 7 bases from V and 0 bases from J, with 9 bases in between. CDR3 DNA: TGTGCCAGCATTCGGGGACCGAACACCGGGGAGCTGTTTTTT. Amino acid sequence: CASIRGPNTGELFF. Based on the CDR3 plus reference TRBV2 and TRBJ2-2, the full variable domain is EPEVTQTPSHQVTQMGQEVILRCVPISNHLYFYWYRQILGQKVEFLVSFYNNEISEKSEIFDDQFSVERPDGSNFTLKIRSTKLEDSAMYFCASIRGPNTGELFFGEGSRLTVL.

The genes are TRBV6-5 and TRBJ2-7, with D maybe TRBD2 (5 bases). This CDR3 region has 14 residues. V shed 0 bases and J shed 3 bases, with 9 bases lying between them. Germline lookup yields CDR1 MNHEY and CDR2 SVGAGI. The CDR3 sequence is CASSYSTGFYEQYF. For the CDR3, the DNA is TGTGCCAGCAGTTACTCGACGGGGTTCTACGAGCAGTACTTC.

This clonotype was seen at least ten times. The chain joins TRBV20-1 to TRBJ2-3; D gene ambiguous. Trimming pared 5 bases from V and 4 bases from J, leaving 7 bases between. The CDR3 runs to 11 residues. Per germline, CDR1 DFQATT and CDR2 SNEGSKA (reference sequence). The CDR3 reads CSAGGADTQYF. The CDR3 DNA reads TGCAGTGCTGGTGGGGCAGATACGCAGTATTTT.

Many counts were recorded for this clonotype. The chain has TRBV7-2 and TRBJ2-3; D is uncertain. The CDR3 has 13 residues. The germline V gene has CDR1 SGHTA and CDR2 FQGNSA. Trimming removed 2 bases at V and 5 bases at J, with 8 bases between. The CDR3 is CASSLSVEDTQYF. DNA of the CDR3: TGTGCCAGCAGCTTATCCGTGGAAGATACGCAGTATTTT.

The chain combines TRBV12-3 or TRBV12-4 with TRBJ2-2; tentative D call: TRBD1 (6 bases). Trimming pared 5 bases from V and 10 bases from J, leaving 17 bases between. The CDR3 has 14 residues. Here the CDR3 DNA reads TGTGCCAGCAGTCCAAAAACAGGGACGGCGGAGCTGTTTTTT. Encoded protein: CASSPKTGTAELFF.

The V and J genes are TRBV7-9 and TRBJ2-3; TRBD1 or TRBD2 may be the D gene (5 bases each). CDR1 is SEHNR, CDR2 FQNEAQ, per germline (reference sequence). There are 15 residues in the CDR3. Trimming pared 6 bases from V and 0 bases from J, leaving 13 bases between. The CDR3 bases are TGTGCCAGCAGAGCCCGGGGCTATAGCACAGATACGCAGTATTTT. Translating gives CASRARGYSTDTQYF.

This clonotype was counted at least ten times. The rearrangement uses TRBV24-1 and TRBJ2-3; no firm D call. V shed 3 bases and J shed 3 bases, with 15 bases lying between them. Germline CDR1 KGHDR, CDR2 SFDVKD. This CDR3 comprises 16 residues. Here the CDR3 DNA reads TGTGCCACCAGTGATCCCGCGACTGGACGGACAGATACGCAGTATTTT. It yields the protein CATSDPATGRTDTQYF.